The 7 T cell receptor beta chains below all came from one sample that was sequenced in a study of T cells in Graves' hyperthyroidism and ophthalmopathy. It was RNA transcripts that yielded the amplified TCR beta CDR3 regions. A set of HTBI primers served as the primers for a first-round RT-PCR of the TCR CDR3. TCRdb re-called the multiplex PCR reads with MiXCR, one entry per CDR3 protein. The table lists roughly 600,000 distinct CDR3 sequences, about 15% of them singletons. Sequenced sample: blood. The receptor source for this set is a woman between 50 and 59 years old with Graves' ophthalmopathy.

This clonotype was found a few times. The V and J genes are TRBV4-3 and TRBJ2-7, with a possible D match to TRBD1 (5 bases). CDR1 is LGHNA and CDR2 is YSLEER in the germline V gene. The V end lost 4 bases, the J end lost 2 bases, and 15 bases lay between the germline ends. CDR3 length: 15 residues. The CDR3 spells CASSPTDSTAYEQYF. The CDR3 coding sequence is TGCGCCAGCAGCCCCACCGACTCGACAGCCTACGAGCAGTACTTC.

This clonotype appeared many times. CDR3 amino acids: CASSYSSGQYF. CDR3 nucleotides: TGTGCCAGCAGTTACTCTAGCGGACAGTACTTC. The chain employs TRBV6-2 or TRBV6-3 and TRBJ2-5; D perhaps matches TRBD2 (6 bases). Trimming shortened V by 0 bases and J by 11 bases, and 7 bases separated the two germline ends. CDR1 MNHEY and CDR2 SVGEGT come from the germline V gene. There are 11 residues in the CDR3.

This clonotype has ten or more counts. The chain couples TRBV7-2 to TRBJ2-4, with 10 bases identical to TRBD1. Germline CDR1 reads SGHTA; CDR2 reads FQGNSA. The CDR3 is 16 amino acids. The V segment lost 1 base and the J segment 6 bases; nucleotides outside the gene matches: 6. For the CDR3, the DNA is TGTGCCAGCAGCTTAGTTCCGGGACAGGGGTCAAACATTCAGTACTTC. The encoded protein is CASSLVPGQGSNIQYF.

This clonotype was counted ten times or more. The rearrangement links TRBV27 to TRBJ2-3, with 8 bases matching TRBD2. The CDR3 spans 18 residues. CDR1 is MNHEY and CDR2 is SMNVEV in the germline V gene (reference sequence). With V trimmed by 5 bases and J by 3 bases, 16 bases remained unmatched. CDR3 residues: CASSPMALRAGVTDTQYF. In DNA, the CDR3 is TGTGCCAGCAGTCCCATGGCCCTACGAGCGGGAGTTACAGATACGCAGTATTTT.

The chain has TRBV6-1 and TRBJ1-2; TRBD1 matches at 8 bases. CDR3 size: 18 residues. Germline trimming cut 6 bases from V and 5 bases from J; bases unmatched to any gene: 20. Germline CDR1 MNHNS, CDR2 SASEGT. CDR3 region: CASRGRLWTGRMEYGYTF. CDR3 sequence (DNA): TGTGCCAGCAGGGGGAGACTTTGGACAGGGAGGATGGAATATGGCTACACCTTC.

This clonotype came up many times. V is TRBV5-8 and J is TRBJ1-5; D not resolved. Germline CDR1 is SGHTS and CDR2 is YDEGEE. CDR3 length equals 11 residues. V lost 4 bases to trimming and J lost 10 bases, with 9 bases between them. As DNA, the CDR3 is TGTGCCAGCAGCCAGGTGTTTCCCCAGCATTTT. This encodes CASSQVFPQHF.

This clonotype has just a few counts. The chain carries TRBV12-3 or TRBV12-4 and TRBJ1-1; D ambiguous. CDR3 size: 11 residues. Trimming removed 6 bases from V and 8 bases from J, with 10 bases in between. The CDR3 loop reads CASSRTWEAFF. CDR3 sequence (DNA): TGTGCCAGCAGCAGGACGTGGGAAGCTTTCTTT.